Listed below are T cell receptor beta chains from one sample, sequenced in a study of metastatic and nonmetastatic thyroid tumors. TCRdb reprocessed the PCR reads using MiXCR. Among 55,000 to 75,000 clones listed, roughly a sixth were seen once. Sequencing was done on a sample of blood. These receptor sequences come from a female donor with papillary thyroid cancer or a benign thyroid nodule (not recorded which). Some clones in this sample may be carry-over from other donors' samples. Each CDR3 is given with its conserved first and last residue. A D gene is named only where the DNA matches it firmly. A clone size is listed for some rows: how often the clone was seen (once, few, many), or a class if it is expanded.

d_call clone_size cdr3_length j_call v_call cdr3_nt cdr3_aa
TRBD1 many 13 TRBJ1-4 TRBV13 TGTGCCAGCAGCTTGCAGGGGGACGAAAAACTGTTTTTT CASSLQGDEKLFF
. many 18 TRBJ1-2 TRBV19 TGTGCCAGTAGTATTACGGGCTTTACTTGGACAGCTAACTATGGCTACACCTTC CASSITGFTWTANYGYTF
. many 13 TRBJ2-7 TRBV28 TGTGCCAGCAGTTTACGAGGTGGGGACGAGCAGTACTTC CASSLRGGDEQYF
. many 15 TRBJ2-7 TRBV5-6 TGTGCCACCTCTAGGGTTACGGGAGAAGCCTACGAGCAGTACTTC CATSRVTGEAYEQYF
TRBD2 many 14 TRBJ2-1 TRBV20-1 TGCAGTGCTAGGACTAGCGGGAGATTCAATGAGCAGTTCTTC CSARTSGRFNEQFF
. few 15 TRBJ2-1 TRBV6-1 TGTGCCAGCAGTGCCCGCCAGGGGATGTACAATGAGCAGTTCTTC CASSARQGMYNEQFF
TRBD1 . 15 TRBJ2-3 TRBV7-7 TGTGCTAGCAGTCGGGGGACAGGGGACACAGATACGCAGTATTTT CASSRGTGDTDTQYF
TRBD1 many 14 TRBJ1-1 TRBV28 TGTGCCAGCAGTACTCCGGGACAGGGGATTGAAGCTTTCTTT CASSTPGQGIEAFF
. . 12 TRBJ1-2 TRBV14 TGTGCCAGCAGCCAAGGTGAGGAAGGCTACACCTTC CASSQGEEGYTF
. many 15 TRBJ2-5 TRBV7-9 TGTGCCAGCAGCTCAACTTGGACATTCCAAGAGACCCAGTACTTC CASSSTWTFQETQYF
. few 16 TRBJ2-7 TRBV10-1 TGCGCCAGCAGTGAGTCGTCTTCGTGGAGGGGCGACGAGCAGTACTTC CASSESSSWRGDEQYF
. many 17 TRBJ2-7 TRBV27 TGTGCCAGCAGTACCCGGCGGGGCAGACAGAGCTCCTACGAGCAGTACTTC CASSTRRGRQSSYEQYF
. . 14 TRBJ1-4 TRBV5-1 TGCGCCAGCAGCTTAACAGGCGGGGCTGAAAAACTGTTTTTT CASSLTGGAEKLFF
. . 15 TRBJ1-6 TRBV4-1 TGCGCCAGCAGCCAACCGACAGGAAATAATTCACCCCTCCACTTT CASSQPTGNNSPLHF
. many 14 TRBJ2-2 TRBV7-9 TGTGCCAGCAGCTCCGGGTCCGGCACCGGGGAGCTGTTTTTT CASSSGSGTGELFF
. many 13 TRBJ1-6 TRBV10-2 TGCGCCAGCGAGGACAGCTATAATTCACCCCTCCACTTT CASEDSYNSPLHF
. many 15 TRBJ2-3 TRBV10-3 TGTGCCAGCAGTCCGGGAGATTCTAGCACAGATACGCAGTATTTT CASSPGDSSTDTQYF
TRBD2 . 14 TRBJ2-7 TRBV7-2 TGTGCCAGCAGCTTAGCGGGAGGGCAGTACGAGCAGTACTTC CASSLAGGQYEQYF
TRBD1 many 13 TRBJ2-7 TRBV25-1 TGTGCCAGCAGTGACACAGGGGGCAGTGAGCAGTACTTC CASSDTGGSEQYF
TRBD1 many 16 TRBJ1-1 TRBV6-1 TGTGCCAGCAGTGAACCGGCCCGGACAGGGAACACTGAAGCTTTCTTT CASSEPARTGNTEAFF
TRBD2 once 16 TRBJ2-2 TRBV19 TGTGCCAGCACCTCGGCTAGCGGGGTAAGAACCGGGGAGCTGTTTTTT CASTSASGVRTGELFF
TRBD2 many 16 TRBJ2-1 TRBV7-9 TGTGCCAGCAGCTCTACTAGCGGGAGTGAAAAAAATGAGCAGTTCTTC CASSSTSGSEKNEQFF
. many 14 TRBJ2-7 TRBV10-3 TGTGCCATCAGTGAGTCGCTAGTCCCCTACGAGCAGTACTTC CAISESLVPYEQYF
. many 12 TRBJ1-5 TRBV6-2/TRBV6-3 TGTGCCAGCAGTTACGGTCTAAATCCCCAGCATTTT CASSYGLNPQHF
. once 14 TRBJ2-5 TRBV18 TGTGCCAGCTCATCCATACAGCGGTGGGAGACCCAGTACTTC CASSSIQRWETQYF
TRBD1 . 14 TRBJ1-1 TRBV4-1 TGCGCCAGAAACTTGACAGGGGGTAACACTGAAGCTTTCTTT CARNLTGGNTEAFF
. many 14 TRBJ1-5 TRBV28 TGTGCCAGCGTGAGGTCGAATACCAATCAGCCCCAGCATTTT CASVRSNTNQPQHF
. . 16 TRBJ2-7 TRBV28 TGTGCCAGCAGTTTCGCCGGGGGTCGGCGCCGCTACGAGCAGTACTTC CASSFAGGRRRYEQYF
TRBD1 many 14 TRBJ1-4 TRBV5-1 TGCGCCAGCAGATCCGGGACAGGGAATGAAAAACTGTTTTTT CASRSGTGNEKLFF
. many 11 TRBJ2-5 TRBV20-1 TGCAGTGCTAGAGATAGAGAGACCCAGTACTTC CSARDRETQYF
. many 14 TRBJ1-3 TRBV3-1 TGTGCCAGCAGCATTGGGAGCTCTGGAAACACCATATATTTT CASSIGSSGNTIYF
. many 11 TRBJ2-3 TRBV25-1 TGTGCCAGCAGGCTTACAGATACGCAGTATTTT CASRLTDTQYF
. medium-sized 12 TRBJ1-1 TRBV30 TGTGCCTGGACCCGAGGACCCGGGTCAGCTTTCTTT CAWTRGPGSAFF
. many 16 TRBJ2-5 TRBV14 TGTGCCAGCAGCCAGGTGGGGGGAGAGGGGAAAGAGACCCAGTACTTC CASSQVGGEGKETQYF
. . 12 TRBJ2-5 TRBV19 TGTGCCAGTGGGGCAGGGATGGAGACCCAGTACTTC CASGAGMETQYF
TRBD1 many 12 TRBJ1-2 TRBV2 TGTGCCAGGACAGGGGTTAGGTACGGCTACACCTTC CARTGVRYGYTF
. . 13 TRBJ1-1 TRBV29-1 TGCAGCGTTCTGGACAGCCTGAGCACTGAAGCTTCCTTT CSVLDSLSTEASF
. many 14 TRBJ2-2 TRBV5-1 TGCGCCAGCACCTCCCGTGCGAACACCGGGGAGCTGTTTTTT CASTSRANTGELFF
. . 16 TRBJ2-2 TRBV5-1 TGCGCCAGCAGTTTCTACCGGGACCAATACACCGGGGAGCTGTTTTTT CASSFYRDQYTGELFF
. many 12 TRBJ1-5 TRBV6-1 TGTGCCAGCAGCATGGGGGATCAGCCCCAGCATTTT CASSMGDQPQHF
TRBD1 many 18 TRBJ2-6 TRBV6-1 TGTGCCAGCAGTGCCTCCCCGGGACAGGGGGCTGGGGCCAACGTCCTGACTTTC CASSASPGQGAGANVLTF
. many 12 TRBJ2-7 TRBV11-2 TGTGCCAGCAGCGTCAACAGGGTGGAGCAGTACTTC CASSVNRVEQYF
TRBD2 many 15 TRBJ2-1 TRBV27 TGTGCCAGCAGCCTCCTACTAGCGGGAAACAATGAGCAGTTCTTC CASSLLLAGNNEQFF
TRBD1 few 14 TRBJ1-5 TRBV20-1 TGCAGTGCTAGGAGCAGGGGGTCCAATCAGCCCCAGCATTTT CSARSRGSNQPQHF
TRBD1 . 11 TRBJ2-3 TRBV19 TGTGCCAGTAGTGTCGGGACAGGGAAGGTTTTT CASSVGTGKVF
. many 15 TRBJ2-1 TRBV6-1 TGTGCCAGCAGTGAGGCGGGATGGTCCTACAATGAGCAGTTCTTC CASSEAGWSYNEQFF
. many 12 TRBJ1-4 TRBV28 TGTGCCAGCAGTTTATTACTTGAAAAACTGTTTTTT CASSLLLEKLFF
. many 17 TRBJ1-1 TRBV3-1 TGTGCCAGCAGCCAAGGACCAGGGGAGCCAGTTAACACTGAAGCTTTCTTT CASSQGPGEPVNTEAFF
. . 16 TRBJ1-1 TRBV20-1 TGCAGTGCTAGTCGGCAGGGCGGAGGTACGAACACTGAAGCTTTCTTT CSASRQGGGTNTEAFF
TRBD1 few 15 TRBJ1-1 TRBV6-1 TGTGCCAGCAGTGGGACAGGGGGAGTTGGCACTGAAGCTTTCTTT CASSGTGGVGTEAFF
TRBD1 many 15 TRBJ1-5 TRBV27 TGTGCCAGCAGTTTAGGGACAGGGGGCAATCAGCCCCAGCATTTT CASSLGTGGNQPQHF
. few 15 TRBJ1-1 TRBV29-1 TGCAGCGTTGTTGCCCCGGGGAGGGGGAACACTGAAGCTTTCTTT CSVVAPGRGNTEAFF
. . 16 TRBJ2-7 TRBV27 TGTGCCAGCAGTCCCCTAGTTTGGGGTAGCTCCTACGAGCAGTACTTC CASSPLVWGSSYEQYF
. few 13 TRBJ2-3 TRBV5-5 TGTGCCAGCAGCTCTAGACCCACAGATACGCAGTATTTT CASSSRPTDTQYF
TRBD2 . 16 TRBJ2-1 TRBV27 TGTGCCAGCAGTTTATCGGGCGGGAGCTCCTACAATGAGCAGTTCTTC CASSLSGGSSYNEQFF
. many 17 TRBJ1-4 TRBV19 TGTGCCAGTAGTATTGGAGGACCAAGCCCGGGCGATGAAAAACTGTTTTTT CASSIGGPSPGDEKLFF
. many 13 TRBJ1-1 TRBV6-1 TGTGCCAGTCAACAGGCTATGAACACTGAAGCTTTCTTT CASQQAMNTEAFF